The clone carrying this T cell receptor beta chain appeared many times. This entry comes from a study of T cells in Graves' hyperthyroidism and ophthalmopathy. RNA transcripts gave rise to amplified TCR beta CDR3 regions. RT-PCR in the first round (using the HTBI primer set) targeted the TCR CDR3. TCRdb reprocessed the multiplex PCR reads with MiXCR, giving one entry per CDR3 protein. The sample has approximately 520,000 distinct CDR3 sequences; more than 20% are singletons. Stable Graves' hyperthyroidism denoted no ophthalmopathy progression over 18 months. Clinical symptoms, serum thyroxine and TRAb, thyroid ultrasound and orbital computed tomography were used for the diagnoses. The clonotype was recovered from a man younger than 35 with Graves' hyperthyroidism. Sequences were obtained from blood.

The CDR3 protein is CASSLEGLLGQGNYGYTF. Written as DNA, the CDR3 is TGTGCCAGCAGCTTGGAAGGGTTATTAGGACAGGGTAACTATGGCTACACCTTC. V usage is TRBV5-4 and J usage is TRBJ1-2, with 8 bases that match TRBD1. The germline gives CDR1 SGHNT, CDR2 YYREEE (reference sequence). The CDR3 totals 18 residues. The V gene end was trimmed by 0 bases and the J gene end by 1 base; junction bases not matched to a gene: 11.